The rows below give T cell receptor beta chains drawn from one sample of a study of long-term antiretroviral therapy in people with HIV. Clones were sequenced by immunoSEQ multiplex PCR, and TCRdb holds only the in-frame ones, with some missing. This table has fewer than 30,000 clones, more than 70% appearing once. The starting material was unsorted PBMCs, obtained 0.8 years after starting antiretroviral therapy. These receptors all come from a young woman with HIV. CDR3s include the opening cysteine and the closing phenylalanine or tryptophan. The D gene is left open where the match is weak. The size entry is marked missing in some rows and otherwise reads once, few, many or a size class.

cdr3_aa	cdr3_nt	j_call	v_call	clone_size	d_call
CASSIENFAGVYGYTF	TGTGCCAGTAGTATAGAGAACTTCGCGGGCGTCTATGGCTACACCTTC	TRBJ1-2	TRBV19	-	-
CASSSPKDEGTDTQYF	TGTGCCAGCAGTTCCCCGAAGGATGAGGGTACAGATACGCAGTATTTT	TRBJ2-3	TRBV6-5	-	-
CASSGMVGQSGYTF	TGTGCCAGCAGCGGGATGGTTGGGCAGTCTGGCTACACCTTC	TRBJ1-2	TRBV5-6	-	-
CASSESSAGGSSYNEQFF	TGTGCCAGCAGTGAGAGTTCAGCGGGGGGTAGCTCCTACAATGAGCAGTTCTTC	TRBJ2-1	TRBV6-1	-	TRBD2
CASGKVSVNTEAFF	TGTGCTAGTGGCAAAGTTTCTGTGAACACTGAAGCTTTCTTT	TRBJ1-1	TRBV12-5	-	-
CASSGEGSRQYF	TGTGCCAGCAGTGGAGAAGGGAGCAGGCAGTACTTC	TRBJ2-7	TRBV6-5	-	-
CASSLVQGRTEAFF	TGTGCCAGCAGCTTGGTACAGGGTAGGACTGAAGCTTTCTTT	TRBJ1-1	TRBV5-5	-	-
CASSLQGFGSEAFF	TGTGCCAGCAGTCTACAGGGCTTCGGGTCTGAAGCTTTCTTT	TRBJ1-1	TRBV6-5	-	-
CASTEGQGGEKLFF	TGTGCCAGTACCGAAGGGCAGGGAGGTGAAAAACTGTTTTTT	TRBJ1-4	TRBV5-5	-	-
CASSLVGHEQFF	TGTGCCAGCAGCTTAGTGGGGCATGAGCAGTTCTTC	TRBJ2-1	TRBV7-9	-	-
CAWRLGNSGNTIYF	TGTGCCTGGAGGTTGGGGAACTCTGGAAACACCATATATTTT	TRBJ1-3	TRBV30	-	-
CASSVGVVQETQYF	TGTGCCAGCAGCGTAGGGGTGGTGCAAGAGACCCAGTACTTC	TRBJ2-5	TRBV9	-	-
CASMSDSGGFGTDTQYF	TGTGCCAGTATGTCGGATAGCGGGGGTTTTGGCACAGATACGCAGTATTTT	TRBJ2-3	TRBV19	-	TRBD2
CASSGGTPVNYGYTF	TGTGCCAGCAGCGGTGGGACACCCGTTAACTATGGCTACACCTTC	TRBJ1-2	TRBV9	-	-
CATSRGTYEQYF	TGTGCCACTTCCAGGGGGACCTACGAGCAGTACTTC	TRBJ2-7	TRBV15	-	TRBD1
CASSQGRTALYEQYF	TGCGCCAGCAGCCAAGGACGGACAGCGCTCTACGAGCAGTACTTC	TRBJ2-7	TRBV4-1	-	-
CASSRTGDYRKAPLHF	TGTGCCAGCAGCCGAACCGGGGACTATCGCAAGGCACCCCTCCACTTT	TRBJ1-6	TRBV9	few	-
CASSRQFNTEAFF	TGTGCCAGTTCAAGACAGTTTAACACTGAAGCTTTCTTT	TRBJ1-1	TRBV19	once	-
CAWSRSGELFF	TGTGCCTGGAGTAGGTCCGGGGAGCTGTTTTTT	TRBJ2-2	TRBV30	-	-
CASSNPAVLGETQYF	TGTGCCAGTTCGAACCCGGCGGTTTTAGGGGAGACCCAGTACTTC	TRBJ2-5	TRBV19	-	-
CASSRQLRTGGSYNEQFF	TGCGCCAGCAGCCGCCAACTCCGGACAGGGGGGTCCTACAATGAGCAGTTCTTC	TRBJ2-1	TRBV5-1	-	TRBD1
CASRGWGNQPQHF	TGTGCCAGCCGAGGGTGGGGGAATCAGCCCCAGCATTTT	TRBJ1-5	TRBV6-6	-	-
CAWREGQVREKLFF	TGTGCCTGGAGGGAGGGGCAGGTGCGTGAAAAACTGTTTTTT	TRBJ1-4	TRBV30	-	-
CASSLDSAGSYNEQFF	TGTGCCAGCAGCTTAGATAGTGCGGGGTCCTACAATGAGCAGTTCTTC	TRBJ2-1	TRBV11-2	-	-
CASQVGPGDTQYF	TGTGCCAGCCAGGTCGGGCCCGGGGATACGCAGTATTTT	TRBJ2-3	TRBV6-1	-	-
CASRKEDRETAEAFF	TGTGCCAGCAGGAAGGAGGACAGGGAGACCGCTGAAGCTTTCTTT	TRBJ1-1	TRBV6-4	-	TRBD1
CASSDGHHSGANVLTF	TGTGCCAGCAGTGACGGCCATCACTCTGGGGCCAACGTCCTGACTTTC	TRBJ2-6	TRBV6-4	-	-
CAWRYDRETDTQYF	TGTGCCTGGAGATACGACAGGGAAACAGATACGCAGTATTTT	TRBJ2-3	TRBV30	-	TRBD1
CASSYVSTNYGYTF	TGTGCCAGCAGTTACGTTTCTACCAACTATGGCTACACCTTC	TRBJ1-2	TRBV6-6	-	-
CASSFVDGQTWYEQYF	TGTGCCAGCAGCTTTGTCGACGGACAGACTTGGTACGAGCAGTACTTC	TRBJ2-7	TRBV11-2	-	-
CAISESENQPQHF	TGTGCCATCAGTGAGTCGGAGAATCAGCCCCAGCATTTT	TRBJ1-5	TRBV10-3	-	-
CASSERGRGTEAFF	TGTGCCAGCAGTGAACGTGGACGGGGCACTGAAGCTTTCTTT	TRBJ1-1	TRBV6-1	-	-
CASSRKTTGDYTGELFF	TGCGCCAGCAGCCGAAAGACTACAGGGGACTACACCGGGGAGCTGTTTTTT	TRBJ2-2	TRBV4-1	-	-
CSARVNTEAFF	TGCAGTGCTAGAGTAAACACTGAAGCTTTCTTT	TRBJ1-1	TRBV20-1	-	-
CASSLSGGTQETQYF	TGCGCCAGCAGCTTGTCGGGGGGGACCCAAGAGACCCAGTACTTC	TRBJ2-5	TRBV5-1	-	TRBD2
CASSISYTSGEKLFF	TGTGCCAGCAGTATATCATACACGTCGGGGGAAAAACTGTTTTTT	TRBJ1-4	TRBV5-8	-	-
CASSLLDRVSYEQYF	TGTGCCAGCAGTTTATTGGACAGGGTCTCCTACGAGCAGTACTTC	TRBJ2-7	TRBV27	-	TRBD1
CASSQGGDQPQHF	TGTGCCAGCAGTCAAGGGGGAGATCAGCCCCAGCATTTT	TRBJ1-5	TRBV6-1	-	-
CSSTWGVGETQYF	TGCAGCTCCACCTGGGGGGTGGGGGAGACCCAGTACTTC	TRBJ2-5	TRBV29-1	-	-
CASRRLAGRTDTQYF	TGCGCCAGCAGACGACTAGCGGGGCGAACAGATACGCAGTATTTT	TRBJ2-3	TRBV10-2	-	TRBD2
CASSYSPGPLEAFF	TGTGCCAGCAGTTACTCCCCCGGCCCTTTAGAGGCTTTCTTT	TRBJ1-1	TRBV6-5	-	-
CASSVSGGTVNTEAFF	TGTGCCAGCAGCGTTTCGGGAGGGACGGTGAACACTGAAGCTTTCTTT	TRBJ1-1	TRBV9	-	-
CAISAGTGGAGKDSPLHF	TGTGCCATCAGTGCGGGGACAGGGGGCGCGGGCAAGGATTCACCCCTCCACTTT	TRBJ1-6	TRBV10-3	-	TRBD1
CASRKDGRNTGELFF	TGTGCCAGCAGAAAGGACGGAAGGAACACCGGGGAGCTGTTTTTT	TRBJ2-2	TRBV6-1	-	-
CASREGVPKNIQYF	TGTGCCAGCAGGGAGGGGGTCCCCAAAAACATTCAGTACTTC	TRBJ2-4	TRBV6-1	-	-
CASSFQILQDSYEQYF	TGCGCCAGCAGCTTCCAGATTCTACAGGACTCCTACGAGCAGTACTTC	TRBJ2-7	TRBV5-1	-	-
CASSLLALGAQETQYF	TGTGCCAGCAGTTTACTGGCACTAGGGGCCCAAGAGACCCAGTACTTC	TRBJ2-5	TRBV27	-	-
CASSFRGEGEQFF	TGTGCCAGCAGCTTCCGGGGGGAAGGTGAGCAGTTCTTC	TRBJ2-1	TRBV7-9	-	TRBD2
CASSAGQGTEAFF	TGTGCCAGCAGTGCGGGACAGGGGACTGAAGCTTTCTTT	TRBJ1-1	TRBV6-1	-	TRBD1
CASSFRRDLGSHNYGYTF	TGTGCCAGCAGTTTTCGCCGGGACCTCGGAAGCCATAACTATGGCTACACCTTC	TRBJ1-2	TRBV27	-	-
CASSSGNSNTGELFF	TGTGCCAGCAGCTCCGGGAACTCGAACACCGGGGAGCTGTTTTTT	TRBJ2-2	TRBV6-5	-	-
CASTHGQRGQPQHF	TGTGCCAGCACCCACGGCCAGAGAGGCCAGCCCCAGCATTTT	TRBJ1-5	TRBV28	few	-
CASSLFGDKGDF	TGTGCCAGCAGCTTATTTGGGGACAAAGGGGACTTC	TRBJ2-4	TRBV7-9	-	-
CASSEAVFSGNTIYF	TGTGCCAGCAGTGAAGCAGTTTTTTCTGGAAACACCATATATTTT	TRBJ1-3	TRBV6-1	once	-
CASSKAPGSFFNQPQHF	TGTGCCAGCAGTAAAGCCCCAGGTTCTTTCTTCAATCAGCCCCAGCATTTT	TRBJ1-5	TRBV27	-	-